Each of the 13 T cell receptor beta chains below was sequenced from the same sample in a study of T cell changes during pregnancy in multiple sclerosis. Sequencing used immunoSEQ multiplex PCR; TCRdb keeps in-frame clones, though not all of them. In the table there are 95,000 to 150,000 clones, 90% to 95% of which are singletons. This specimen was peripheral blood, taken before pregnancy. The receptor source for this set is a female donor with multiple sclerosis, enrolled in a pregnancy study.

The chain is built from TRBV7-2 and TRBJ1-1, with D perhaps TRBD1 (6 bases). The CDR3 has 15 residues. V lost 1 base to trimming and J lost 2 bases, with 11 bases between them. Germline-derived CDR1 and CDR2 are SGHTA and FQGNSA. In nucleotides, the CDR3 is TGTGCCAGCAGCTTAGATAGGGGGTATAACACTGAAGCTTTCTTT. Translating it yields CASSLDRGYNTEAFF.

J is TRBJ1-5 and V is TRBV28; tentatively, D is TRBD1 (6 bases). This CDR3 contains 14 residues. CDR1 is MDHEN and CDR2 is SYDVKM in the germline V gene. Trimming took off 10 bases at V and 4 bases at J, with 17 bases between the two ends. As DNA, the CDR3 is TGTGCCACCTGGACGGGACAAATAAATCAGCCCCAGCATTTT. Residues: CATWTGQINQPQHF.

The chain links TRBV28 to TRBJ1-3; TRBD1 matches at 7 bases. CDR3 length equals 17 residues. Germline V lookup: CDR1 MDHEN, CDR2 SYDVKM. Trimming removed 5 bases from V and 0 bases from J; junction bases left unmatched: 10. CDR3 bases: TGTGCCAGCAGTACATATTCAGGGGGATACTCTGGAAACACCATATATTTT. Translation: CASSTYSGGYSGNTIYF.

This rearrangement joins TRBV30 to TRBJ1-3; D may be TRBD1 (5 bases). The CDR3 is 14 residues long. Germline assignment: CDR1 GTSNPN and CDR2 SVGIG (reference sequence). Trimming removed 0 bases from V and 1 base from J, with 7 bases in between. DNA for the CDR3: TGTGCCTGGAGTGTAGGGGTTTCTGGAAACACCATATATTTT. Residues: CAWSVGVSGNTIYF. The variable domain in full, with the rest retrieved from reference TRBV30 and TRBJ1-3, is SQTIHQWPATLVQPVGSPLSLECTVEGTSNPNLYWYRQAAGRGLQLLFYSVGIGQISSEVPQNLSASRPQDRQFILSSKKLLLSDSGFYLCAWSVGVSGNTIYFGEGSWLTVV.

J is TRBJ1-2 and V is TRBV15, with 7 bases aligning to TRBD1. V shed 0 bases and J 8 bases; nucleotides not matched to a gene: 15. Per germline, CDR1 LNHNV and CDR2 YYDKDF (reference sequence). CDR3 size: 17 residues. In DNA form, the CDR3 reads TGTGCCACCAGCAGAGATTTAGGAGCAGGGGGATCGGGCGGCTACACCTTC. Residues: CATSRDLGAGGSGGYTF. Complete variable domain (other parts from reference TRBV15 and TRBJ1-2): DAMVIQNPRYQVTQFGKPVTLSCSQTLNHNVMYWYQQKSSQAPKLLFHYYDKDFNNEADTPDNFQSRRPNTSFCFLDIRSPGLGDTAMYLCATSRDLGAGGSGGYTFGSGTRLTVV.

The chain employs TRBV28 and TRBJ1-5; 8 bases align to TRBD1. From germline, CDR1 is MDHEN and CDR2 SYDVKM. The CDR3 runs 16 residues. The V segment lost 5 bases and the J segment 6 bases; nucleotides outside the gene matches: 12. DNA of the CDR3: TGTGCCAGCAGTACGACGACAGGGGATATAGGTCAGCCCCAGCATTTT. It is translated as CASSTTTGDIGQPQHF.

The table lists this clone with a count of one. The genes are TRBV27 and TRBJ2-1, with D possibly TRBD2 on 6 matching bases. The CDR3 is 12 residues long. Trimming shortened V by 6 bases and J by 7 bases, and 10 bases separated the two germline ends. Per germline, CDR1 MNHEY and CDR2 SMNVEV (reference sequence). The CDR3 nucleotides read TGTGCCAGCAGGAAGGGGAGGAATGAGCAGTTCTTC. It is translated as CASRKGRNEQFF.

The chain combines TRBV15 with TRBJ1-5; TRBD1 is a possible D gene (6 bases). V dropped 5 bases and J dropped 5 bases, with 13 bases sitting between them. This CDR3 comprises 14 residues. CDR1 LNHNV and CDR2 YYDKDF come from the germline V gene (reference sequence). DNA for the CDR3: TGTGCCACCAGCCCGGGGGGGGCCTATCAGCCCCAGCATTTT. It encodes CATSPGGAYQPQHF.

The CDR3 DNA sequence: TGTGCCAGCAGTGAAGCCCCGCCCGCGGGGGGCGATGAGCAGTTCTTC. This codes for CASSEAPPAGGDEQFF. V and J are TRBV6-1 and TRBJ2-1; 8 nucleotides line up with TRBD2. V lost 0 bases and J lost 8; bases outside the gene matches: 9. The CDR3 sequence is 16 residues long. Germline V lookup: CDR1 MNHNS, CDR2 SASEGT.

The V call is TRBV5-6, the J call TRBJ1-1; D call uncertain. CDR3 size: 13 residues. Trimming cost V 0 bases and J 10 bases, with 13 bases left between them. Germline V gene sequence: CDR1 SGHDT, CDR2 YYEEEE. CDR3 in DNA: TGTGCCAGCAGCTTGGGGCCCCCTTTCCGAGCTTTCTTT. Amino acids: CASSLGPPFRAFF.

This chain joins TRBV27 and TRBJ1-2, with D unclear. The V gene lost 5 bases and the J gene lost 0 bases, with 13 bases spanning the gap. Germline V CDR1 and CDR2: MNHEY, SMNVEV (reference sequence). This CDR3 is 15 amino acids long. The CDR3 loop reads CASSGGSTSNYGYTF. CDR3 coding DNA: TGTGCCAGCAGTGGAGGATCAACATCTAACTATGGCTACACCTTC.

This clone was found once. The chain couples TRBV9 to TRBJ2-3, with a tentative D call TRBD1 (6 bases). Germline CDR1 SGDLS, CDR2 YYNGEE. The CDR3 totals 14 residues. Trimming took off 7 bases at V and 2 bases at J, with 14 bases between the two ends. CDR3 loop: CASGWTAPTDTQYF. The CDR3 DNA is TGTGCCAGCGGCTGGACAGCCCCCACAGATACGCAGTATTTT.

The CDR3 loop reads CASAGTSASNEQFF. Written as DNA, the CDR3 is TGTGCCAGCGCTGGGACTAGCGCTTCTAATGAGCAGTTCTTC. The chain is built from TRBV25-1 and TRBJ2-1, with 10 bases matching TRBD2. This CDR3 spans 14 amino acids. Germline V gives CDR1 MGHDK, CDR2 SYGVNS. The V and J ends lost 8 bases and 7 bases, in that order; junction bases with no gene match: 8.